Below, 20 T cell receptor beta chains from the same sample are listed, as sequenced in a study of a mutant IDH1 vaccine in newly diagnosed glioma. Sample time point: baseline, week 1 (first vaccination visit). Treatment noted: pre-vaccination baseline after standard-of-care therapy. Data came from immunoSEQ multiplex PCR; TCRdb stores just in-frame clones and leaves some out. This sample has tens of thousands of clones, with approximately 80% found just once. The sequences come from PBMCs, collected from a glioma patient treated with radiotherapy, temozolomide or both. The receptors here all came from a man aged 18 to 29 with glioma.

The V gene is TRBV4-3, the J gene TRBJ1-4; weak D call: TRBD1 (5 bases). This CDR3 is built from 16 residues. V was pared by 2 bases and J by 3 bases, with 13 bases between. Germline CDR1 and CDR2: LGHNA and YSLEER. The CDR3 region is CASSQTRGRANEKLFF. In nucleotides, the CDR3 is TGCGCCAGCAGCCAAACAAGGGGCCGGGCTAATGAAAAACTGTTTTTT.

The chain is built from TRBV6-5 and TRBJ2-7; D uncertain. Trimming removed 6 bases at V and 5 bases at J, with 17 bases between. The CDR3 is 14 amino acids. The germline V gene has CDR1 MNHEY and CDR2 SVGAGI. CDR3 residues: CASSRSHQSNEQYF. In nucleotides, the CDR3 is TGTGCCAGCAGCCGTTCGCACCAAAGCAACGAGCAGTACTTC.

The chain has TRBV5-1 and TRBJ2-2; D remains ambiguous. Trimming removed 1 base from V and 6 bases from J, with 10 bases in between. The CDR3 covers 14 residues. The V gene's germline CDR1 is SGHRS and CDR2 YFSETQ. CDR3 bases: TGCGCCAGCAGCTTGACTCAGATATCCGGGGAGCTGTTTTTT. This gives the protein CASSLTQISGELFF.

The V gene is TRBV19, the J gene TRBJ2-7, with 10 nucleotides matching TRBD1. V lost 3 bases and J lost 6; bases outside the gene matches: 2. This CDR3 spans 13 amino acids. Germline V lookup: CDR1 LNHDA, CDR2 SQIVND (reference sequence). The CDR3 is CASSIGDRGEQYF. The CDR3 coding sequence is TGTGCCAGTAGTATTGGGGACAGGGGCGAGCAGTACTTC. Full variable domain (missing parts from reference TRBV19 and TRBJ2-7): DGGITQSPKYLFRKEGQNVTLSCEQNLNHDAMYWYRQDPGQGLRLIYYSQIVNDFQKGDIAEGYSVSREKKESFPLTVTSAQKNPTAFYLCASSIGDRGEQYFGPGTRLTVT.

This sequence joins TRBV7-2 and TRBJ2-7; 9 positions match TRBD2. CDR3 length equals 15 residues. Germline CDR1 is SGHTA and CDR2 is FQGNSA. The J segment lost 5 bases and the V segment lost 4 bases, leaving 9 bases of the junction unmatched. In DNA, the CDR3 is TGTGCCAGCAGCTCGCGGGGGGGAGTAGTAAACGAGCAGTACTTC. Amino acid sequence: CASSSRGGVVNEQYF.

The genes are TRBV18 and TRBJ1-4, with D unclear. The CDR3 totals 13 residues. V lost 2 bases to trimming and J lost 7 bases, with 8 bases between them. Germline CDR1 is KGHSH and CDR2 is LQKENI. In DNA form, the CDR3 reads TGTGCCAGCTCACCATCCGCGGTTGAAAAACTGTTTTTT. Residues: CASSPSAVEKLFF. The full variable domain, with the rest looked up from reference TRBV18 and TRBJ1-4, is NAGVMQNPRHLVRRRGQEARLRCSPMKGHSHVYWYRQLPEEGLKFMVYLQKENIIDESGMPKERFSAEFPKEGPSILRIQQVVRGDSAAYFCASSPSAVEKLFFGSGTQLSVL.

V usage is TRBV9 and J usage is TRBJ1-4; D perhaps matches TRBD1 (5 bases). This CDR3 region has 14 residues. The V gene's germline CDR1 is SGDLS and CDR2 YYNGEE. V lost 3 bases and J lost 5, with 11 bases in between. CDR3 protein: CASSADSRNEKLFF. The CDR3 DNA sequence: TGTGCCAGCAGCGCCGACAGTAGAAATGAAAAACTGTTTTTT.

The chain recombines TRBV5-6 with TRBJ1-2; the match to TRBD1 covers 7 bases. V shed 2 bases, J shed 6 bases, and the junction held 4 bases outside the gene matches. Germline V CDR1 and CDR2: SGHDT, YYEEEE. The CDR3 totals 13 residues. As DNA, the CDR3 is TGTGCCAGCAGCTTCGGGACAGAACATGGCTACACCTTC. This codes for CASSFGTEHGYTF.

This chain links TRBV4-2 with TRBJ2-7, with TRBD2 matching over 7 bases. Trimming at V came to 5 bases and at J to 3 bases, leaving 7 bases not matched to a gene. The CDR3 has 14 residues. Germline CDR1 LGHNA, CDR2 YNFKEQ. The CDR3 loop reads CASSLALAVYEQYF. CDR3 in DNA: TGTGCCAGCAGCTTGGCTCTAGCGGTCTACGAGCAGTACTTC.

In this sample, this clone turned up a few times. For the CDR3, the DNA is TGTGCCAGCAGCCCCGGAGGAGCTGGGGCCAACGTCCTGACTTTC. This encodes CASSPGGAGANVLTF. V usage is TRBV5-4 and J usage is TRBJ2-6, with D maybe TRBD2 (5 bases). Germline CDR1 is SGHNT and CDR2 is YYREEE (reference sequence). V was clipped by 4 bases and J by 2 bases, with 10 bases between them. This CDR3 is built from 15 residues.

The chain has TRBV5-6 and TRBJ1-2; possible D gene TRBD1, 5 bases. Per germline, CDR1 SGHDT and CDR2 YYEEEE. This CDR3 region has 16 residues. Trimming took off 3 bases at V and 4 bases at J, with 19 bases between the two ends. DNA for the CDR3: TGTGCCAGCAGCTGGGGTCGGGGGACCCTGGGCTATGGCTACACCTTC. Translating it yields CASSWGRGTLGYGYTF.

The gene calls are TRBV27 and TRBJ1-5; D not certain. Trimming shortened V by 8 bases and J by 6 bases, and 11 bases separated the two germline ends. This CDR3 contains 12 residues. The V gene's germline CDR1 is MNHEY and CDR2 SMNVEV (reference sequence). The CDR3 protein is CASGRGFQPQHF. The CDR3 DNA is TGTGCCAGCGGACGTGGGTTTCAGCCCCAGCATTTT.

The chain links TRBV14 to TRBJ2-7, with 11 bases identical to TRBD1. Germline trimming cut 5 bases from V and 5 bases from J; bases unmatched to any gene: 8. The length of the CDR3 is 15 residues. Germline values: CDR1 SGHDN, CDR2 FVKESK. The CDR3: CASSFHPDRGHEQYF. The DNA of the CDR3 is TGTGCCAGCAGCTTCCATCCGGACAGGGGGCACGAGCAGTACTTC.

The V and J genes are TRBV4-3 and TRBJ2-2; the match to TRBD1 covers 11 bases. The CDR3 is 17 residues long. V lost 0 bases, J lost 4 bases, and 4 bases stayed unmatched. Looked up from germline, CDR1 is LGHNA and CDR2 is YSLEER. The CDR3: CASSQDRGQGGTGELFF. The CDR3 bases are TGCGCCAGCAGCCAAGATAGGGGACAGGGGGGCACCGGGGAGCTGTTTTTT.

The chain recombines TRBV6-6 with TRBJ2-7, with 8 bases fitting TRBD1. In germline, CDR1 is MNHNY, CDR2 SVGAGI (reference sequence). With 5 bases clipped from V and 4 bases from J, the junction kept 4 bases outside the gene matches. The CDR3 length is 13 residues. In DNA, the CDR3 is TGTGCCAGCAGTATAGGACAGGGATACGAGCAGTACTTC. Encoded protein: CASSIGQGYEQYF.

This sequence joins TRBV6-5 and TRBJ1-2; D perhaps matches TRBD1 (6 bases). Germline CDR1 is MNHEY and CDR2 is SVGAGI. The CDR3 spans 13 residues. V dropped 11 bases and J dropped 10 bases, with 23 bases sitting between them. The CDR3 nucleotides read TGTGCCTGCCGGTTCACCGGGGGGGCGGTCTACACCTTC. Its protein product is CACRFTGGAVYTF.

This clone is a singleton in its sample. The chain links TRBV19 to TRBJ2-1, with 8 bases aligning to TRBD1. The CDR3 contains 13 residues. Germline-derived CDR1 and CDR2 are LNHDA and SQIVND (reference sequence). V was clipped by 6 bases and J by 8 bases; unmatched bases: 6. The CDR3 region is CASRDRVMDEQFF. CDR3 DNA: TGTGCCAGTAGGGACAGGGTTATGGATGAGCAGTTCTTC.

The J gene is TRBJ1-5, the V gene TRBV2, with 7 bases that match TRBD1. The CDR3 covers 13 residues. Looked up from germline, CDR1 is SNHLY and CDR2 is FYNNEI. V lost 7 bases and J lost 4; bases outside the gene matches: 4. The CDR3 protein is CASKDRDNQPQHF. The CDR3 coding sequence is TGTGCCAGCAAAGACAGGGATAATCAGCCCCAGCATTTT.

The CDR3 DNA is TGTGCCAGCAGCCCAAGGGGGAGGATGAACACTGAAGCTTTCTTT. Translation gives CASSPRGRMNTEAFF. The genes are TRBV11-2 and TRBJ1-1; D may be TRBD1 (6 bases). V lost 5 bases to trimming and J lost 0 bases, with 13 bases between them. CDR1 SGHAT and CDR2 FQNNGV come from the germline V gene. The CDR3 has 15 amino acids.

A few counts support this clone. This chain's CDR3 is CAWSVRQGRSSNQPQHF. In DNA, the CDR3 is TGTGCCTGGAGTGTAAGGCAGGGCAGAAGTAGCAATCAGCCCCAGCATTTT. This chain joins TRBV30 and TRBJ1-5, with a tentative D call TRBD1 (5 bases). V was shortened by 0 bases and J by 0 bases, with 15 bases between the two germline ends. Per the germline V gene, CDR1 is GTSNPN and CDR2 is SVGIG (reference sequence). The CDR3 loop spans 17 amino acids. Full variable domain (rest looked up from reference TRBV30 and TRBJ1-5): SQTIHQWPATLVQPVGSPLSLECTVEGTSNPNLYWYRQAAGRGLQLLFYSVGIGQISSEVPQNLSASRPQDRQFILSSKKLLLSDSGFYLCAWSVRQGRSSNQPQHFGDGTRLSIL.